This T cell receptor (beta chain) was identified in a study of T cells in localized non-small cell lung cancer. Study-wide findings and caveats: When the top 100 tumor clones were examined, a median around 58 of them also appeared in the adjacent lung, which was paired and uninvolved. There was higher T cell clonality in uninvolved adjacent lung than in tumor, and it was highest there.

V lost 6 bases and J lost 2, with 10 bases in between. Germline V gives CDR1 MNHGY, CDR2 SAAAGT. There are 13 residues in the CDR3. TCRdb's copy holds only in-frame clones and misses some; the assay was immunoSEQ multiplex PCR. Among 2,000 to 2,500 clones, approximately 26% were seen once, and the ten largest hold 15% to 17%. Sample share makes this clone large. No antigen is known for it. J is TRBJ2-5 and V is TRBV6-8; D uncertain. This TCR came from a woman aged 35-75 years with stage I lung adenocarcinoma. The material was normal lung tissue next to the tumor, obtained before any cancer treatment. CDR3: CASSDRVQETQYF. The CDR3 DNA reads TGTGCCAGCAGCGACCGGGTACAAGAGACCCAGTACTTC.